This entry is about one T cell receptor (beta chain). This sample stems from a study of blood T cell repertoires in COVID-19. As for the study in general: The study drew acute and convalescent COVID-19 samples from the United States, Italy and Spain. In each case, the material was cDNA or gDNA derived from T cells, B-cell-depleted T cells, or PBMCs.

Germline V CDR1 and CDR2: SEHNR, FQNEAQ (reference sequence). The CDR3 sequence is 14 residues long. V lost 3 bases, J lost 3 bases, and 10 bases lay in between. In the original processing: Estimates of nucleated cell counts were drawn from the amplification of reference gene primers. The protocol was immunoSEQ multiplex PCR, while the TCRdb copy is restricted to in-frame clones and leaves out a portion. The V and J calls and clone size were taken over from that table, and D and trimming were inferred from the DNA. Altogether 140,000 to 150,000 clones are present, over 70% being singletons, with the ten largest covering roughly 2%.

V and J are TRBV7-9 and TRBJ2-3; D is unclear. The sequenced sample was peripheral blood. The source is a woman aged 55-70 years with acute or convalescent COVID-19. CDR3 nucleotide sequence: TGTGCCAGCAGCTTGCTCTACGGGACAGATACGCAGTATTTT. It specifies CASSLLYGTDTQYF. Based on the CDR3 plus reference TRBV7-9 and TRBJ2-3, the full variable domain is DTGVSQNPRHKITKRGQNVTFRCDPISEHNRLYWYRQTLGQGPEFLTYFQNEAQLEKSRLLSDRFSAERPKGSFSTLEIQRTEQGDSAMYLCASSLLYGTDTQYFGPGTRLTVL.